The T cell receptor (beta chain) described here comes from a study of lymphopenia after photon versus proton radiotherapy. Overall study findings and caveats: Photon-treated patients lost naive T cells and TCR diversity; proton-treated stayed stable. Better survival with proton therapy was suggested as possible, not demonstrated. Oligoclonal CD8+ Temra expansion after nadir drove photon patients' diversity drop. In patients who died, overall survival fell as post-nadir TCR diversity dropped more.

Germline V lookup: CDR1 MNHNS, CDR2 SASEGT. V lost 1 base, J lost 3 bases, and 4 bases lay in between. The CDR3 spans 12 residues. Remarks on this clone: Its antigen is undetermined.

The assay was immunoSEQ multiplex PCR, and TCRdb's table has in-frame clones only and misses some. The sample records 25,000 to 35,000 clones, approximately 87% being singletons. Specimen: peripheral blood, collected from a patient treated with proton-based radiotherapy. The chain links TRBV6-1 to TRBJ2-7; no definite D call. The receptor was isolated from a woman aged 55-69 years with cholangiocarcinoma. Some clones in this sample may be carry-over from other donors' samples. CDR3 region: CASSEVVYEQYF. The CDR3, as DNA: TGTGCCAGCAGTGAAGTAGTCTACGAGCAGTACTTC.